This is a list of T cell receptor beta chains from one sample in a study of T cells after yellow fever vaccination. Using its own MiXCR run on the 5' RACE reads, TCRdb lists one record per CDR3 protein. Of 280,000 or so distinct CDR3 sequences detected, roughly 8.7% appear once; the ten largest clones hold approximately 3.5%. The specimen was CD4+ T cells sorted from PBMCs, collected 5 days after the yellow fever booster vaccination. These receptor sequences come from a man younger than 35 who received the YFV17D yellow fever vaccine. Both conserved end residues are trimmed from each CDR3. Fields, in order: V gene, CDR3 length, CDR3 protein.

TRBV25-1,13,ASSEPGALNTEAF
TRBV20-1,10,SAHAPGYEQY
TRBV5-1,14,ASSLGLAGGLTEQF
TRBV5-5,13,ASSPTGAKNEKLF
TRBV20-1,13,SAREPRGAGREQF
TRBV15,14,ATSRAGTGPLETQY
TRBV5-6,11,ASSLPGAGGYT
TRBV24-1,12,ATSGTGNEYGYT
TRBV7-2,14,ASSLGPGRAKNIQY
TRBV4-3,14,ASSQEQHSGANVLT
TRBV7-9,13,ASSLQGILTDTQY
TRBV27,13,ASSLKGQVAYEQY
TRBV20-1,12,SASREYSNQPQH
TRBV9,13,ASSPFRRTGRGYT